This T cell receptor (beta chain) was found in a study of blood T cell repertoires in COVID-19. Overall study: T cells, B-cell-depleted T cells, or PBMCs supplied cDNA or gDNA.

Cohorts were based on clinical histories the participants reported. Symptom resolution, clearance, or two negative PCRs marked the recovered donors of Cohort 3. The CDR3 consists of 17 residues. V was cut by 1 base and J by 0 bases, with 13 bases left in between. In germline, CDR1 is LNHDA, CDR2 SQIVND (reference sequence). Clones were sequenced by immunoSEQ multiplex PCR, and TCRdb holds only the in-frame ones, with some missing. Found here are a few hundred thousand clones, 75% to 90% of them singletons; the top ten hold around 7.9%. This chain links TRBV19 with TRBJ1-3; D ambiguous. The sample consisted of PBMCs or T cells enriched from blood (not recorded which). The TCR originated in a woman aged 60-75 years who had recovered from COVID-19. CDR3: CASSIGSRGISGNTIYF. CDR3 in DNA: TGTGCCAGTAGTATAGGATCTCGGGGAATCTCTGGAAACACCATATATTTT.